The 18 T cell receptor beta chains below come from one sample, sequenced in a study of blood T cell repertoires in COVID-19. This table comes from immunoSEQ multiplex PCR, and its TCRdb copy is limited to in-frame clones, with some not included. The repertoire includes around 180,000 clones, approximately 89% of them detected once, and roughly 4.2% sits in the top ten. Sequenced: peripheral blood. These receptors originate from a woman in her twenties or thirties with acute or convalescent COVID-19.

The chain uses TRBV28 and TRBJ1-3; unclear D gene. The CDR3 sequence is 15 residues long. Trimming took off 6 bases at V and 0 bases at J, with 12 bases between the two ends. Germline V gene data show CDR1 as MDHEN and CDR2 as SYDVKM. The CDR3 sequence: CASRFRRNSGNTIYF. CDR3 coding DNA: TGTGCCAGCAGATTCAGGAGGAACTCTGGAAACACCATATATTTT.

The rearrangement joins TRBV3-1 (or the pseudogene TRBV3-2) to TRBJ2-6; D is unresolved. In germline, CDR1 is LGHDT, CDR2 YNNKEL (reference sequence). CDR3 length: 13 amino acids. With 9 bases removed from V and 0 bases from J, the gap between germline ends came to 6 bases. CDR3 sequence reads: CASKFSGANVLTF. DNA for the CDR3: TGTGCCAGTAAATTCTCTGGGGCCAACGTCCTGACTTTC.

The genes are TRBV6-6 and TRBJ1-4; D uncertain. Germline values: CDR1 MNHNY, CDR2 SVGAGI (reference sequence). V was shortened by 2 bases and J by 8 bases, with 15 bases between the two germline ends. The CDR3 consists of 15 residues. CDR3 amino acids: CASSYGAFSGEKLFF. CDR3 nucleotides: TGTGCCAGCAGTTACGGTGCGTTTTCGGGGGAAAAACTGTTTTTT.

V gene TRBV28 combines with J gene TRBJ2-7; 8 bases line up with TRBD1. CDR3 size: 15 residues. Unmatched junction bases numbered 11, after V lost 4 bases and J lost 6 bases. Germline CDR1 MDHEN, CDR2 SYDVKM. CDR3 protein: CASSSMRTGMIEQYF. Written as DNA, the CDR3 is TGTGCCAGCAGTTCGATGAGGACAGGGATGATCGAGCAGTACTTC.

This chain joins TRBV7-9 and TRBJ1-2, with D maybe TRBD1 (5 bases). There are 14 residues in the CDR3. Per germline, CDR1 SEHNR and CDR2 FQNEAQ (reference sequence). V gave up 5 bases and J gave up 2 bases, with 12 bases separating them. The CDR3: CASSPGGGNYGYTF. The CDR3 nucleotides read TGTGCCAGCAGCCCCGGGGGAGGGAACTATGGCTACACCTTC.

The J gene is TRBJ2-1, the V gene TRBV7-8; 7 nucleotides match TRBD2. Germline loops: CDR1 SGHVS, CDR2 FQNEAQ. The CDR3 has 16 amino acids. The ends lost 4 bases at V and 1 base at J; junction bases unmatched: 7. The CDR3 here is CASSSSSGVSYNEQFF. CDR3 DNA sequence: TGTGCCAGCAGCTCCTCAAGCGGGGTGTCCTACAATGAGCAGTTCTTC. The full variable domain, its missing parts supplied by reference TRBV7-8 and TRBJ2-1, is GAGVSQSPRYKVAKRGQDVALRCDPISGHVSLFWYQQALGQGPEFLTYFQNEAQLDKSGLPSDRFFAERPEGSVSTLKIQRTQQEDSAVYLCASSSSSGVSYNEQFFGPGTRLTVL.

The CDR3 sequence: CASGLVLRDTQYF. The CDR3 coding sequence is TGTGCTAGTGGTTTGGTATTGAGAGATACGCAGTATTTT. The chain has TRBV12-5 and TRBJ2-3; D gene uncertain. CDR1 LGHNT and CDR2 FRNRAP come from the germline V gene. Trimming took 0 bases from V and 5 from J, leaving 6 bases between them. This CDR3 has 13 residues. Supplemented by reference TRBV12-5 and TRBJ2-3, the full variable domain reads DARVTQTPRHKVTEMGQEVTMRCQPILGHNTVFWYRQTMMQGLELLAYFRNRAPLDDSGMPKDRFSAEMPDATLATLKIQPSEPRDSAVYFCASGLVLRDTQYFGPGTRLTVL.

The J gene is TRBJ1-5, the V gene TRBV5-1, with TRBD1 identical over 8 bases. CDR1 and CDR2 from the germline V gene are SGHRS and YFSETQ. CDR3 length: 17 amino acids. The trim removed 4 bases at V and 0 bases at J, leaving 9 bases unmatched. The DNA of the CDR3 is TGCGCCAGCAGCCCCGGGACAGGCGATTATAGCAATCAGCCCCAGCATTTT. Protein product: CASSPGTGDYSNQPQHF.

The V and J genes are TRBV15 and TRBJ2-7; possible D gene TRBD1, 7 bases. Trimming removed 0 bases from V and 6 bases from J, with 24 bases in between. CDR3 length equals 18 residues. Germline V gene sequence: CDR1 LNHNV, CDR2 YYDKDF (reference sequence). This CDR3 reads CATSRDLGGPRTGFEQYF. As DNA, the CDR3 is TGTGCCACCAGCAGAGATCTCGGGGGCCCTCGGACAGGTTTCGAGCAGTACTTC.

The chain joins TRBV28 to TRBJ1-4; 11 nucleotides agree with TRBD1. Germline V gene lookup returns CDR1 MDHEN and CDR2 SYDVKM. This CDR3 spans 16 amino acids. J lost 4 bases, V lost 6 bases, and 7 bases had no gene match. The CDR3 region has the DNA TGTGCCAGCAGGGACAGGGGGCTGTCCCTTAATGAAAAACTGTTTTTT. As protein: CASRDRGLSLNEKLFF.

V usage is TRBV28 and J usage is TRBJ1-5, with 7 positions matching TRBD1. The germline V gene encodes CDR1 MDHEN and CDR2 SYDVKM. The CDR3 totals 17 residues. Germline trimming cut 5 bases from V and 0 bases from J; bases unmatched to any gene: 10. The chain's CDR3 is CASSVQGEIYSNQPQHF. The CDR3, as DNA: TGTGCCAGCAGTGTTCAGGGGGAGATATATAGCAATCAGCCCCAGCATTTT.

The CDR3 DNA reads as TGTGCCAGCAGTCGGACAGGGACTGGAAACACCATATATTTT. It encodes CASSRTGTGNTIYF. This chain connects TRBV4-2 to TRBJ1-3, with 8 bases fitting TRBD1. Germline CDR1 and CDR2: LGHNA and YNFKEQ. The CDR3 covers 14 residues. V was clipped by 6 bases and J by 2 bases; unmatched bases: 3.

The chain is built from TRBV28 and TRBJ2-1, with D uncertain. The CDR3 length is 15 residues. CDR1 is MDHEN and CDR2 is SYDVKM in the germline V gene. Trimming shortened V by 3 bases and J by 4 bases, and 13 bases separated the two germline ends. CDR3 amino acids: CASSFVRGAYNEQFF. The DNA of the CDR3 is TGTGCCAGCAGTTTCGTTCGCGGAGCTTACAATGAGCAGTTCTTC. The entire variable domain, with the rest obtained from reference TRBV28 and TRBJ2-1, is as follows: DVKVTQSSRYLVKRTGEKVFLECVQDMDHENMFWYRQDPGLGLRLIYFSYDVKMKEKGDIPEGYSVSREKKERFSLILESASTNQTSMYLCASSFVRGAYNEQFFGPGTRLTVL.

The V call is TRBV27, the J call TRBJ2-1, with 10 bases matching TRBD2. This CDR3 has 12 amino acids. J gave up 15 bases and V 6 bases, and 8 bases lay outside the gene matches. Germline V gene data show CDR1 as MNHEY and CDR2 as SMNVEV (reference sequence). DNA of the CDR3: TGTGCCAGCAGCCTTCTAGCGGGAGCGGTGTTCTTC. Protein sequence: CASSLLAGAVFF.

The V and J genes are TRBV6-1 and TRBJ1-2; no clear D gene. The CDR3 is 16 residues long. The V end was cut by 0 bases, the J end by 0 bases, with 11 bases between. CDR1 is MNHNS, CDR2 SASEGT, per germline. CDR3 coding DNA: TGTGCCAGCAGTGAAGCGGTGGGCTTTGCTAACTATGGCTACACCTTC. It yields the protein CASSEAVGFANYGYTF.

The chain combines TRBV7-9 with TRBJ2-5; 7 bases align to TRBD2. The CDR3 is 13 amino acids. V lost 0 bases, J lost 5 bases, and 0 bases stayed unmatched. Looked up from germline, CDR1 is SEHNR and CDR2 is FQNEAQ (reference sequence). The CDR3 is CASSLAGGETQYF. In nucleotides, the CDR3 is TGTGCCAGCAGCTTAGCGGGAGGGGAGACCCAGTACTTC.

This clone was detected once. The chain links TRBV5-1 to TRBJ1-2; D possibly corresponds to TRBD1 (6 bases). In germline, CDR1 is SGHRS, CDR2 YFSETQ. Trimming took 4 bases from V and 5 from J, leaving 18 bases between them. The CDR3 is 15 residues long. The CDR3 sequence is CASSVGPGAEYGYTF. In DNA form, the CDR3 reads TGCGCCAGCAGCGTTGGCCCAGGGGCCGAATATGGCTACACCTTC.

The CDR3 region is CASSLWTGDSPLHF. As DNA, the CDR3 is TGTGCCAGCAGCCTCTGGACTGGGGATTCACCCCTCCACTTT. This chain uses TRBV5-6 with TRBJ1-6; D ambiguous. The CDR3 contains 14 residues. Germline CDR1 reads SGHDT; CDR2 reads YYEEEE. Trimming took off 4 bases at V and 8 bases at J, with 13 bases between the two ends.